This TCR beta chain stems from a study of blood T cell repertoires in COVID-19. Study details: Both acute and convalescent COVID-19 samples were obtained from the United States, Italy and Spain. Sources were T cells, B-cell-depleted T cells, or PBMCs; the material itself was cDNA or gDNA.

Under the authors' procedure: Amplification with reference gene primers provided the estimates of nucleated cell counts. Measured with immunoSEQ multiplex PCR; TCRdb has only the in-frame clones, and not every one. The D gene and trimming were derived from the DNA, and the V and J assignments and clone size from that table. The data contain about 200,000 clones, about 90% of them singletons. Source material: peripheral blood. This sequence was found in a man aged 25 to 45 with acute or convalescent COVID-19.

The CDR3 sequence is CASSLLVGMNTEAFF. CDR3 DNA sequence: TGTGCCAGCAGTTTACTAGTAGGTATGAACACTGAAGCTTTCTTT. The V call is TRBV28, the J call TRBJ1-1; no clear D gene. This CDR3 spans 15 amino acids. Germline lookup yields CDR1 MDHEN and CDR2 SYDVKM. V was shortened by 2 bases and J by 0 bases, with 10 bases between the two germline ends.